This section outlines one TCR beta chain sequence together with its context. The data are from a study of cytomegalovirus exposure and HLA in healthy donors. Study background: The same platform was used for the 120 validation repertoires and the 500 to 700 first-cohort repertoires, a later analysis reported.

CDR1 is MNHNY and CDR2 is SVGAGI in the germline V gene (reference sequence). The CDR3 consists of 12 residues. The trim removed 5 bases at V and 8 bases at J, leaving 3 bases unmatched. Generated by immunoSEQ multiplex PCR, the TCRdb table keeps only in-frame clones and is missing some. The data hold about 270,000 clones, with about 86% observed a single time. This clonotype originated in a young woman in good health and CMV-seronegative. Source material: PBMCs. The chain couples TRBV6-6 to TRBJ1-2; TRBD1 matches at 9 bases. The CDR3 loop is CASSRDRGGYTF. CDR3 bases: TGTGCCAGCAGTAGAGACAGGGGGGGCTACACCTTC.